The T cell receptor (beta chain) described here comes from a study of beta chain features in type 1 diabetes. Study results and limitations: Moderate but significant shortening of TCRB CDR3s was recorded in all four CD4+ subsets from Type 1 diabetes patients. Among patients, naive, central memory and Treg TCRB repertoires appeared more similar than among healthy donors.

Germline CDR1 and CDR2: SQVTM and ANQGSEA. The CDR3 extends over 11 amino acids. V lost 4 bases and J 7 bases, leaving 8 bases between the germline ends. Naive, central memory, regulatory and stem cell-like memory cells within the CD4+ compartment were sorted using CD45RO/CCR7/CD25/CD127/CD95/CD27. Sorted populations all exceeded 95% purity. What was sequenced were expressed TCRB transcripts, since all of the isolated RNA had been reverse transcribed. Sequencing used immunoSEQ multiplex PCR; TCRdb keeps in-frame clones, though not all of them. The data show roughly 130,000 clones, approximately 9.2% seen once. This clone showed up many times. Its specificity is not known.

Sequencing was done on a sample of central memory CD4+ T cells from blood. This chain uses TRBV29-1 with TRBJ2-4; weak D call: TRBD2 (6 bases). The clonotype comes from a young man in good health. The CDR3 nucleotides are TGCAGCGTTGGCGGGGAGAACATTCAGTACTTC. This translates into CSVGGENIQYF.